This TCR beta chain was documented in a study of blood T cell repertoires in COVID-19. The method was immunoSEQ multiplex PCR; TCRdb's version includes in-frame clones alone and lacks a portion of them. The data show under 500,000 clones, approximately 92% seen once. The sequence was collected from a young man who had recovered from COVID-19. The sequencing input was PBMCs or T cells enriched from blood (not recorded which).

The CDR3 loop reads CASSATGTGSYTEAFF. CDR3 nucleotides: TGTGCCAGCAGCGCTACCGGGACAGGGAGCTACACTGAAGCTTTCTTT. The V gene is TRBV9, the J gene TRBJ1-1, with 9 bases aligning to TRBD1. Trimming removed 3 bases from V and 3 bases from J; junction bases left unmatched: 9. The CDR3 totals 16 residues. Germline V gives CDR1 SGDLS, CDR2 YYNGEE.